This passage covers 30 T cell receptor beta chains from one sample sequenced in a study of T cell repertoires in cytomegalovirus infection. Each CDR3 protein gets one entry after TCRdb re-called the reads with MiXCR. Of roughly 500,000 distinct CDR3 sequences listed, approximately 11% are singletons. The material sequenced was PBMCs. Receptors were obtained from a human donor in good health (CMV status not recorded). Some clones in this sample may be carry-over from other donors' samples.

There are many counts of this clonotype. The chain employs TRBV6-6 and TRBJ2-1; TRBD2 agrees at 9 bases. Germline-derived CDR1 and CDR2 are MNHNY and SVGAGI (reference sequence). V trimming: 6 bases; J trimming: 3 bases; junction bases outside the gene matches: 3. The CDR3 spans 14 residues. As DNA, the CDR3 is TGTGCCAGCAGGGCGGGGGGGAGCTACAATGAGCAGTTCTTC. It translates to CASRAGGSYNEQFF.

This clonotype was seen many times. This chain connects TRBV7-9 to TRBJ2-1; D is unclear. CDR1 is SEHNR and CDR2 is FQNEAQ in the germline V gene (reference sequence). Trimming removed 5 bases at V and 8 bases at J, with 10 bases between. The CDR3 totals 12 residues. CDR3 DNA sequence: TGTGCCAGCAGCCGTACTTCCTATGAGCAGTTCTTC. It yields the protein CASSRTSYEQFF.

This clonotype was seen only a few times. The chain carries TRBV27 and TRBJ1-1; D is possibly TRBD1 (5 bases). The CDR3 is 16 residues long. V dropped 2 bases and J dropped 0 bases, with 13 bases sitting between them. Germline CDR1 is MNHEY and CDR2 is SMNVEV (reference sequence). Here the CDR3 DNA reads TGTGCCAGCAGTTTAAGGGCAGGGTCCCTGAACACTGAAGCTTTCTTT. Translation gives CASSLRAGSLNTEAFF.

This clonotype was seen at least ten times. The chain carries TRBV19 and TRBJ2-1, with 8 nucleotides matching TRBD2. CDR3 length equals 14 residues. Germline V gene sequence: CDR1 LNHDA, CDR2 SQIVND (reference sequence). The V gene end was trimmed by 4 bases and the J gene end by 6 bases; junction bases not matched to a gene: 5. CDR3 protein: CASSKGLDFNEQFF. The CDR3 bases are TGTGCCAGTAGTAAGGGACTAGATTTCAATGAGCAGTTCTTC.

In this sample, this clonotype turned up many times. CDR3 residues: CASMNVPGATGELFF. The CDR3 DNA reads as TGTGCCAGCATGAACGTGCCAGGTGCCACCGGGGAGCTGTTTTTT. The rearrangement links TRBV28 to TRBJ2-2; D uncertain. Per the germline V gene, CDR1 is MDHEN and CDR2 is SYDVKM. The length of the CDR3 is 15 residues. V shed 7 bases and J shed 4 bases, with 16 bases lying between them.

This clonotype was counted at least ten times. The chain carries TRBV4-2 and TRBJ1-2; a possible D gene is TRBD1 (5 bases). The CDR3 spans 16 residues. The germline CDR1 and CDR2 sequences are LGHNA and YNFKEQ. V was shortened by 0 bases and J by 3 bases, with 14 bases between the two germline ends. The CDR3 region is CASSQEHRGVDYGYTF. The CDR3 DNA follows: TGTGCCAGCAGCCAAGAACATCGGGGGGTCGACTATGGCTACACCTTC.

This chain uses TRBV2 with TRBJ2-7; D might be TRBD2 (5 bases). Per the germline V gene, CDR1 is SNHLY and CDR2 is FYNNEI. V gave up 7 bases and J gave up 6 bases, with 22 bases separating them. The CDR3 sequence is 15 residues long. CDR3 coding DNA: TGTGCCAGCACGGACGACGGGGAATGGACGGTCGAGCAGTACTTC. Protein product: CASTDDGEWTVEQYF.

This clonotype was counted between two and nine times. This chain links TRBV15 with TRBJ2-4, with D possibly being TRBD1 or TRBD2 (5 bases each). Trimming pared 1 base from V and 0 bases from J, leaving 13 bases between. Germline V gene sequence: CDR1 LNHNV, CDR2 YYDKDF (reference sequence). This CDR3 comprises 17 residues. The CDR3 spells CATSRGRQGVAKNIQYF. The CDR3 DNA reads as TGTGCCACCAGCAGAGGACGGCAGGGAGTAGCCAAAAACATTCAGTACTTC.

In regard to this clonotype: Just one base apart from a much larger clone, this may be a read error. The chain carries TRBV14 and TRBJ2-7; no reliable D call. Germline CDR1 SGHDN, CDR2 FVKESK. Trimming removed 4 bases at V and 2 bases at J, with 12 bases between. The CDR3 totals 14 residues. In DNA form, the CDR3 reads TGTGCCAGCAGCCGAGTGGATCAAACCTACGAGCAGTACTTC. It specifies CASSRVDQTYEQYF.

In this sample, this clonotype turned up many times. The chain is built from TRBV9 and TRBJ2-7; 9 bases are a match to TRBD2. V was clipped by 2 bases and J by 6 bases; unmatched bases: 3. There are 13 residues in the CDR3. The V gene's germline CDR1 is SGDLS and CDR2 YYNGEE. The chain's CDR3 is CASSVGLATEQYF. The CDR3 region has the DNA TGTGCCAGCAGCGTTGGACTAGCGACCGAGCAGTACTTC.

This chain joins TRBV23-1 and TRBJ2-1; 7 nucleotides agree with TRBD2. Being an ORF, TRBV23-1 has a function that is uncertain. The CDR3 is made up of 14 amino acids. Germline trimming cut 5 bases from V and 4 bases from J; bases unmatched to any gene: 5. The CDR3: CASSSSGDYNEQFF. CDR3 nucleotide sequence: TGCGCCAGCAGTAGCAGCGGGGATTACAATGAGCAGTTCTTC.

This chain uses TRBV19 with TRBJ2-5, with D unclear. The V and J ends lost 5 bases and 5 bases respectively, with 9 bases between them. Looked up from germline, CDR1 is LNHDA and CDR2 is SQIVND (reference sequence). There are 12 residues in the CDR3. The CDR3 protein is CASSEERETQYF. The CDR3 DNA sequence: TGTGCCAGTAGTGAGGAGCGTGAGACCCAGTACTTC.

This clonotype was counted a few times. CDR3 in DNA: TGTGCCAGCAGTGATAGCGGGCGAGGAGAGACCCAGTACTTC. This translates into CASSDSGRGETQYF. The chain recombines TRBV25-1 with TRBJ2-5; 7 bases map to TRBD2. Germline V gene data show CDR1 as MGHDK and CDR2 as SYGVNS. This CDR3 comprises 14 residues. J was trimmed by 4 bases and V by 3 bases; bases with no gene match: 5.

A remark on this clonotype: A much larger clone differs by one base, so this may be a read error. The conserved closing phenylalanine or tryptophan is absent in this CDR3, likely reflecting a read error. The chain carries TRBV6-1 and TRBJ2-2; tentatively, D is TRBD1 or TRBD2 (6 bases each). Per the germline V gene, CDR1 is MNHNS and CDR2 is SASEGT. CDR3 size: 14 residues. Trimming left V 1 base short and J 5 bases short, with 8 bases between. The CDR3 DNA sequence: TGTGCCAGCAGTGAAGTAGGGGGGACCGGGGAGCTGTTTCTT. It is translated as CASSEVGGTGELFL.

This clonotype was seen repeatedly, ten times or more. This rearrangement joins TRBV5-4 to TRBJ2-5, with TRBD2 matching 14 bases. Losses at the gene ends were 5 bases for V and 6 bases for J; bases not matched to a gene: 9. Germline V gene lookup returns CDR1 SGHNT and CDR2 YYREEE (reference sequence). This CDR3 is built from 16 residues. CDR3 sequence: CASSTGTSGSGQTQYF. The CDR3 DNA sequence: TGTGCCAGCAGTACCGGGACTAGCGGGAGTGGACAGACCCAGTACTTC.

In this sample, this clonotype turned up many times. The chain recombines TRBV12-3 or TRBV12-4 with TRBJ2-6, with D unclear. The CDR3 is made up of 14 amino acids. The ends were cut back, 6 bases at V and 3 bases at J, with 9 bases in the middle. CDR3 nucleotides: TGTGCCAGCAGACGTGGTGGTGGGGCCAACGTCCTGACTTTC. Translation: CASRRGGGANVLTF.

This clonotype came up many times. This chain uses TRBV7-9 with TRBJ2-6, with 7 bases matching TRBD1. The CDR3 is made up of 15 amino acids. Trimming removed 3 bases from V and 2 bases from J; junction bases left unmatched: 1. In germline, CDR1 is SEHNR, CDR2 FQNEAQ (reference sequence). The CDR3 DNA reads as TGTGCCAGCAGCTTGACAGGGCCTGGGGCCAACGTCCTGACTTTC. Encoded protein: CASSLTGPGANVLTF. Based on the CDR3 plus reference TRBV7-9 and TRBJ2-6, the full variable domain is DTGVSQNPRHKITKRGQNVTFRCDPISEHNRLYWYRQTLGQGPEFLTYFQNEAQLEKSRLLSDRFSAERPKGSFSTLEIQRTEQGDSAMYLCASSLTGPGANVLTFGAGSRLTVL.

This clonotype appeared a single time. The chain combines TRBV12-3 or TRBV12-4 with TRBJ2-2; TRBD2 might be the D (6 bases). Between the trimmed V and J ends, which lost 4 bases and 4 bases, there was a span of 13 bases. This CDR3 spans 15 amino acids. The DNA of the CDR3 is TGTGCCAGCAGTTGGGGGACTCTAACCACCGGGGAGCTGTTTTTT. It is translated as CASSWGTLTTGELFF.

This clonotype appeared a few times. In DNA form, the CDR3 reads TGCAGCGTCCTTCTACAGGGTTGGAATACGCAGTATTTT. Translated: CSVLLQGWNTQYF. The chain recombines TRBV29-1 with TRBJ2-3; maybe TRBD1 (6 bases). The germline V gene has CDR1 SQVTM and CDR2 ANQGSEA. The V and J ends lost 6 bases and 7 bases respectively, with 17 bases between them. This CDR3 has 13 residues.

This clonotype occurred a few times. CDR3 amino acids: CATSDQKDRDTGELFF. The DNA for the CDR3 is TGTGCCACCAGTGACCAGAAAGACAGGGACACCGGGGAGCTGTTTTTT. This sequence joins TRBV24-1 and TRBJ2-2, with 7 positions matching TRBD1. Looked up from germline, CDR1 is KGHDR and CDR2 is SFDVKD. This CDR3 has 16 residues. After removal of 4 bases from V and 3 bases from J, the junction contained 7 bases not matched to a gene.

At least ten counts were recorded for this clonotype. V and J are TRBV18 and TRBJ1-2; TRBD1 matches at 7 bases. Looked up from germline, CDR1 is KGHSH and CDR2 is LQKENI. V gave up 0 bases and J gave up 0 bases; unmatched junction bases: 4. The CDR3 totals 16 residues. This CDR3 reads CASSPPGQPSNYGYTF. The CDR3 DNA is TGTGCCAGCTCACCACCGGGACAGCCTTCTAACTATGGCTACACCTTC.

This clonotype was detected ten times or more. The chain couples TRBV7-9 to TRBJ1-4; possibly TRBD1 for D (5 bases). This CDR3 is 15 amino acids long. Trimming shortened V by 5 bases and J by 3 bases, and 13 bases separated the two germline ends. Germline V gives CDR1 SEHNR, CDR2 FQNEAQ (reference sequence). The CDR3 nucleotides are TGTGCCAGCAGCCCGAGGGACGTTGCTAATGAAAAACTGTTTTTT. Its translation: CASSPRDVANEKLFF.

This clonotype was seen more than once but under ten times. This chain uses TRBV9 with TRBJ1-2; 7 bases map to TRBD1. Germline lookup yields CDR1 SGDLS and CDR2 YYNGEE. The length of the CDR3 is 16 residues. V shed 0 bases and J 7 bases; nucleotides not matched to a gene: 12. The CDR3 here is CASSVALVAGGGGYTF. The CDR3 DNA is TGTGCCAGCAGCGTAGCTTTGGTGGCAGGGGGTGGTGGCTACACCTTC. Combining the CDR3 with reference TRBV9 and TRBJ1-2 gives the whole variable domain DSGVTQTPKHLITATGQRVTLRCSPRSGDLSVYWYQQSLDQGLQFLIQYYNGEERAKGNILERFSAQQFPDLHSELNLSSLELGDSALYFCASSVALVAGGGGYTFGSGTRLTVV.

This clonotype has at least ten counts. This rearrangement joins TRBV2 to TRBJ2-5; 9 nucleotides align to TRBD2. Germline CDR1 and CDR2: SNHLY and FYNNEI. The CDR3 has 15 residues. Trimming at V came to 1 base and at J to 6 bases, leaving 6 bases not matched to a gene. The CDR3 is CASSEETSGSKTQYF. Here the CDR3 DNA reads TGTGCCAGCAGTGAAGAAACTAGCGGGTCGAAGACCCAGTACTTC.

This clonotype turned up a few times. The chain has TRBV19 and TRBJ1-1, with a tentative D call TRBD1 (5 bases). Trimming cost V 6 bases and J 3 bases, with 8 bases left between them. The CDR3 spans 12 residues. Germline V lookup: CDR1 LNHDA, CDR2 SQIVND (reference sequence). The CDR3 is CASRDKDTEAFF. DNA for the CDR3: TGTGCCAGTAGGGACAAGGACACTGAAGCTTTCTTT.

In its sample, this clonotype was seen once. V and J are TRBV6-1 and TRBJ2-2, with 8 bases that match TRBD1. The V and J ends lost 7 bases and 3 bases, in that order; junction bases with no gene match: 10. Germline CDR1 is MNHNS and CDR2 is SASEGT. The CDR3 is made up of 16 amino acids. CDR3 protein: CASKRQGRVDTGELFF. The CDR3, as DNA: TGTGCCAGCAAAAGACAGGGGCGTGTGGACACCGGGGAGCTGTTTTTT.

The chain is built from TRBV11-2 and TRBJ2-2, with a weak D call TRBD1 (6 bases). Deletions cut 6 bases from V and 5 bases from J, with 13 bases between. The germline V gene encodes CDR1 SGHAT and CDR2 FQNNGV. The length of the CDR3 is 14 residues. CDR3 residues: CASSIGGWTGELFF. In nucleotides, the CDR3 is TGTGCCAGCAGTATAGGGGGATGGACCGGGGAGCTGTTTTTT.

Here the CDR3 reads CSAREAGNNSPLHF. The DNA for the CDR3 is TGCAGTGCTAGAGAGGCGGGAAATAATTCACCCCTCCACTTT. The chain couples TRBV20-1 to TRBJ1-6; no clear D gene. V was clipped by 0 bases and J by 5 bases, with 8 bases between them. CDR1 and CDR2 from the germline V gene are DFQATT and SNEGSKA (reference sequence). This CDR3 has 14 residues.

The V and J genes are TRBV28 and TRBJ2-7, with TRBD2 matching 7 bases. In germline, CDR1 is MDHEN, CDR2 SYDVKM. The J segment lost 1 base and the V segment lost 5 bases, leaving 11 bases of the junction unmatched. CDR3 length: 16 amino acids. The CDR3 reads CASSPMGGVPSYEQYF. The CDR3 DNA sequence: TGTGCCAGCAGTCCCATGGGAGGGGTACCTTCCTACGAGCAGTACTTC.

This clonotype was observed at least ten times. The rearrangement uses TRBV28 and TRBJ1-5, with unresolved D. This CDR3 has 16 residues. V shed 3 bases and J shed 0 bases, with 12 bases lying between them. The germline CDR1 and CDR2 sequences are MDHEN and SYDVKM. CDR3 region: CASSFRAAYSNQPQHF. The CDR3 region has the DNA TGTGCCAGCAGTTTTAGGGCAGCCTATAGCAATCAGCCCCAGCATTTT.